A selection of T cell receptor beta chains follows, all from one sample in a study of blood T cell repertoires in COVID-19. Clones were read by immunoSEQ multiplex PCR, and TCRdb kept only the in-frame ones, dropping some. The table lists a few hundred thousand clones, about 80% of them singletons, with 15% to 18% in the top ten. The specimen was peripheral blood. The receptors were sampled from a person aged 70 to 80 with COVID-19, enrolled during active disease. Both conserved end residues are part of each CDR3. D genes are given only for firm matches. Expanded clones are given a class, and other clones once, few, many or no size at all.

clone_size j_call d_call v_call cdr3_nt cdr3_aa
NA TRBJ2-1 TRBD2 TRBV9 TGTGCCAGCAGCGTCCGGGGGACTAGCATGAATGAGCAGTTCTTC CASSVRGTSMNEQFF
NA TRBJ1-5 NA TRBV19 TGTGCCAGTAGTATAGCCCCCACAGGGTACAGCAATCAGCCCCAGCATTTT CASSIAPTGYSNQPQHF
NA TRBJ2-7 NA TRBV5-1 TGCGCCAGCAGCTTCGAAGCGGGCGAGCAGTACTTC CASSFEAGEQYF
NA TRBJ2-7 TRBD1 TRBV6-1 TGTGCCAGCAGTGAAGAGGACAGGGCGTCCTACGAGCAGTACTTC CASSEEDRASYEQYF
NA TRBJ2-1 NA TRBV7-3 TGTGCCAGCAGCCCCAGCCGACAGCGGGCCAACTACAATGAGCAGTTCTTC CASSPSRQRANYNEQFF
NA TRBJ2-2 NA TRBV9 TGTGCCAGCAGCGCTTCACAGGGAATCACCGGGGAGCTGTTTTTT CASSASQGITGELFF
NA TRBJ2-7 NA TRBV28 TGTGCCAGCAGTTTGGCCCGGGGGTACGAGCAGTACTTC CASSLARGYEQYF
NA TRBJ2-7 NA TRBV27 TGTGCCAGCAGTGTAACAGGGCCGCCCCTCTACGAGCAGTACTTC CASSVTGPPLYEQYF
NA TRBJ2-2 NA TRBV11-1 TGTGCCAGCAGCTTAGGAGGCTACCCGAACACCGGGGAGCTGTTTTTT CASSLGGYPNTGELFF
once TRBJ2-7 TRBD2 TRBV27 TGTGCCAGCAAATCGGGACTAGGTTCCTACGAGCAGTACTTC CASKSGLGSYEQYF
NA TRBJ2-5 NA TRBV4-2 TGTGCCAGCAGCCTGAACCTGATCGGAGGGGAGACCCAGTACTTC CASSLNLIGGETQYF
NA TRBJ2-1 NA TRBV18 TGTGCCAGCTCACCACCAGGGGGTATAGGCAATGAGCAGTTCTTC CASSPPGGIGNEQFF
NA TRBJ2-7 TRBD2 TRBV29-1 TGCAGCGTTAAGGGACTAGCGGGAACCGAGCAGTACTTC CSVKGLAGTEQYF
few TRBJ1-6 NA TRBV11-2 TGTGCCAGCAGCTTAGAGTGGGCAAGACGTAATTCACCCCTCCACTTT CASSLEWARRNSPLHF
NA TRBJ1-3 NA TRBV9 TGTGCCAGCAGCGCCGGGAGAGGAAACACCATATATTTT CASSAGRGNTIYF
NA TRBJ2-3 NA TRBV9 TGTGCCAGCAGCGCAAAAGGACAGACAGGCTCTTTGCCAGATACGCAGTATTTT CASSAKGQTGSLPDTQYF
NA TRBJ2-1 TRBD1 TRBV27 TGTGCCAGCCACAGGGGGCAGGGGGTGTTCTTC CASHRGQGVFF
NA TRBJ2-1 TRBD2 TRBV19 TGTGCCAGTAGCCGGTTATCGGCGGGGGGTTCCTACAATGAGCAGTTCTTC CASSRLSAGGSYNEQFF
NA TRBJ1-5 NA TRBV2 TGTGCCAGCAGTAAGGGACTACTAAATCAGCCCCAGCATTTT CASSKGLLNQPQHF
NA TRBJ2-6 TRBD1 TRBV7-9 TGTGCCAGCAGCTTAGGACAGGGGGCGTACGGGGCCAACGTCCTGACTTTC CASSLGQGAYGANVLTF
NA TRBJ2-1 NA TRBV6-5 TGTGCCAGCACCCCCCCGGGAGCCCGCGATGAGCAGTTCTTC CASTPPGARDEQFF
once TRBJ2-7 TRBD1 TRBV7-9 TGTGCCAGCAATATAATGGGGACAGCCTTAGCCTACGAGCAGTACTTC CASNIMGTALAYEQYF
NA TRBJ1-1 NA TRBV4-3 TGCGCCAGCAGCCTAGCGAGGGTTGCTGAAGCTTTCTTT CASSLARVAEAFF
NA TRBJ1-1 NA TRBV12-3/TRBV12-4 TGTGCCAGCAGCCCCCGGGGCACTGAAGCTTTCTTT CASSPRGTEAFF
NA TRBJ2-7 NA TRBV11-2 TGTGCCAGCAGCTTAGAGGGTGGCGGATCCTACGAGCAGTACTTC CASSLEGGGSYEQYF
NA TRBJ1-4 TRBD1 TRBV10-3 TGTGCCATCAGAGGGACAGGGGAGAATGAAAAACTGTTTTTT CAIRGTGENEKLFF
NA TRBJ2-7 NA TRBV5-1 TGCGCCAGCAGCCGTAATACAGGGTGGGGGAGTGACGAGCAGTACTTC CASSRNTGWGSDEQYF
once TRBJ2-5 NA TRBV18 TGTGCCAGCTCACCAAGGCAGGGCAACCAAGAGACCCAGTACTTC CASSPRQGNQETQYF
many TRBJ1-3 TRBD1 TRBV19 TGTGCCAGTAGCCGACAGGGCCAGTTTGGAAACACCATATATTTT CASSRQGQFGNTIYF
NA TRBJ2-7 TRBD2 TRBV9 TGTGCCAGCAGCGTAGCACTAGCGGGAGGTGTAGGCGAGCAGTACTTC CASSVALAGGVGEQYF
NA TRBJ2-5 TRBD2 TRBV5-4 TGTGCCAGCAGCCCGGGACTAGCGGGAGTCGGGACCCAGTACTTC CASSPGLAGVGTQYF
NA TRBJ2-1 NA TRBV7-8 TGTGCCAGCAGCTTAGTGGGGGCTCGTGATGAGCAGTTCTTC CASSLVGARDEQFF
NA TRBJ1-4 TRBD1 TRBV5-4 TGTGCCAGCAGCCCACGACAGGGGGCAGGGGAAAAACTGTTTTTT CASSPRQGAGEKLFF
once TRBJ2-2 TRBD1 TRBV7-6 TGTGCCAGCAGCTTATCTGGTTGGATCGGGACAGGGGACACCGGGGAGCTGTTTTTT CASSLSGWIGTGDTGELFF
once TRBJ2-7 NA TRBV2 TGTGCCAGCGGCGCCCGGGACAAGACCTACGAGCAGTACTTC CASGARDKTYEQYF
NA TRBJ2-7 NA TRBV29-1 TGCAGCGTTGTGGTAGGGGCCTACGAGCAGTACTTC CSVVVGAYEQYF
NA TRBJ1-3 NA TRBV7-2 TGTGCCAGCAGCTTAGGACAGAGCTCTGGAAACACCATATATTTT CASSLGQSSGNTIYF
NA TRBJ2-7 TRBD1 TRBV19 TGTGCCAGTAGTGCGGACAGGGCGATTCCCTACGAGCAGTACTTC CASSADRAIPYEQYF
NA TRBJ1-5 NA TRBV28 TGTGCCAGCAGTTTCCGGGGAGTGGGCAATCAGCCCCAGCATTTT CASSFRGVGNQPQHF
few TRBJ2-7 NA TRBV7-9 TGTGCCAGCAGCTTTTACTTTACCTACGAGCAGTACTTC CASSFYFTYEQYF
once TRBJ2-7 TRBD2 TRBV9 TGTGCCAGCAGCGTAGAACCCCAGCGGGACTACGAGCAGTACTTC CASSVEPQRDYEQYF
NA TRBJ1-1 TRBD1 TRBV28 TGTGCCAGCAGTTTGAGGGGGCGCGAAGCTTTCTTT CASSLRGREAFF
NA TRBJ1-1 NA TRBV19 TGTGCCAGTGGTGACTGGGCTGAAGCTTTCTTT CASGDWAEAFF
NA TRBJ2-3 NA TRBV6-2/TRBV6-3 TGTGCCAGCAGTAGCAGCACAGATACGCAGTATTTT CASSSSTDTQYF
NA TRBJ1-1 NA TRBV5-1 TGCGCCAGCAGCTTGTATGGGGGGAAGGACACTGAAGCTTTCTTT CASSLYGGKDTEAFF
NA TRBJ2-7 TRBD1 TRBV6-6 TGTGCCAGCTCCACCCCGGGACAGCCGACTTACGAGCAGTACTTC CASSTPGQPTYEQYF
NA TRBJ1-1 TRBD1 TRBV3-1/TRBV3-2 TGTGCCAGCAGCCCCTACACGGGACAGGGGGCATTTTGCGACACTGAAGCTTTCTTT CASSPYTGQGAFCDTEAFF
NA TRBJ2-7 NA TRBV15 TGTGCCACCAGCAGAGATCTGGCGGGATACGAGCAGTACTTC CATSRDLAGYEQYF